This T cell receptor (beta chain) was identified during a study of T cell responses to AZD1222 COVID-19 vaccine. General study results and limits: Recipients of AZD1222 seropositive at baseline numbered only 5 or 6.

Produced via immunoSEQ multiplex PCR; TCRdb's table is partial and in-frame only. Of over 150,000 clones in the sample, 85% to 95% are singletons; the top ten hold roughly 1%. Germline CDR1 reads GTSNPN; CDR2 reads SVGIG (reference sequence). This CDR3 has 11 residues. A word on this clone: Its cognate antigen is unknown.

The specimen comprised peripheral blood, sampled 28 days after the second dose of the MenACWY control vaccine. V gene TRBV30 combines with J gene TRBJ2-5; the D gene could be TRBD1 or TRBD2 (5 bases each). This clonotype originated in an adult who received the MenACWY meningococcal vaccine as a control. This chain's CDR3 is CVCYRGRTQYF. The CDR3, as DNA: TGTGTCTGTTATAGGGGACGGACCCAGTACTTC.